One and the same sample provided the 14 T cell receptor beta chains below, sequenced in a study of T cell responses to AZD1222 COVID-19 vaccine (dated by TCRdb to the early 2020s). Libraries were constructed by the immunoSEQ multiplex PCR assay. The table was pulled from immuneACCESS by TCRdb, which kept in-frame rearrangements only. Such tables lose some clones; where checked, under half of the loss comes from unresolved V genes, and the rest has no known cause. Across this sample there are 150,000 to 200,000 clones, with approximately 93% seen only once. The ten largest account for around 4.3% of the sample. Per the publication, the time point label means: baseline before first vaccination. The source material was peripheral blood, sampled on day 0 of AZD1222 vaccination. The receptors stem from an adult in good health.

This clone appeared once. The DNA for the CDR3 is TGTGCCAGCAGTGGGCCCCCTCTAGCGGGAGGGCCAGATACGCAGTATTTT. Protein sequence: CASSGPPLAGGPDTQYF. The rearrangement joins TRBV2 to TRBJ2-3; 12 bases agree with TRBD2. The length of the CDR3 is 17 residues. Germline loops: CDR1 SNHLY, CDR2 FYNNEI. Trimming cost V 4 bases and J 4 bases; bases outside gene matches: 9.

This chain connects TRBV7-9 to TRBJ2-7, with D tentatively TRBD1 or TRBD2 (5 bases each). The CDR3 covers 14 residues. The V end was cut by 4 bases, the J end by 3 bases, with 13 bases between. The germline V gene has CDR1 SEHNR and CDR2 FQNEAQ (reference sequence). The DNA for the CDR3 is TGTGCCAGCAGCTCCCGGGACGGAGGCTACGAGCAGTACTTC. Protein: CASSSRDGGYEQYF.

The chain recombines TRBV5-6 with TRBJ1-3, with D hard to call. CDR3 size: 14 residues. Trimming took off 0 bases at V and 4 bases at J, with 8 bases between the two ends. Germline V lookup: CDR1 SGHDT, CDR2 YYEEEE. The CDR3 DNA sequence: TGTGCCAGCAGCTTGGCAGGTTTCGGAAACACCATATATTTT. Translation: CASSLAGFGNTIYF. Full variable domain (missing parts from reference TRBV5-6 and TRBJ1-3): DAGVTQSPTHLIKTRGQQVTLRCSPKSGHDTVSWYQQALGQGPQFIFQYYEEEERQRGNFPDRFSGHQFPNYSSELNVNALLLGDSALYLCASSLAGFGNTIYFGEGSWLTVV.

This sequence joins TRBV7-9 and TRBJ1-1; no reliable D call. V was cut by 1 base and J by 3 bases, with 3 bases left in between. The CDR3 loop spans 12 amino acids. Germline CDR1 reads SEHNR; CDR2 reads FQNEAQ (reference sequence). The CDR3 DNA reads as TGTGCCAGCAGCTTAGAAGACACTGAAGCTTTCTTT. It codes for CASSLEDTEAFF.

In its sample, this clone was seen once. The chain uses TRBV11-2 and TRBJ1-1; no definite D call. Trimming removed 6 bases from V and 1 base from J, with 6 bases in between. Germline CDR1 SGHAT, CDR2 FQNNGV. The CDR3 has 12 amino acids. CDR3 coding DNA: TGTGCCAGCAGAAAGCAGAACACTGAAGCTTTCTTT. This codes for CASRKQNTEAFF.

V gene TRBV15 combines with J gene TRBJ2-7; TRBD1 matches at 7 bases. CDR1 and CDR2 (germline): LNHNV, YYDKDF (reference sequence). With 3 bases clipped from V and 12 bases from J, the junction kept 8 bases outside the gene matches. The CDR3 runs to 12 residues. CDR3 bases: TGTGCCACCAGCAGCGAGGACAGGTTGCGGTACTTC. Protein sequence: CATSSEDRLRYF.

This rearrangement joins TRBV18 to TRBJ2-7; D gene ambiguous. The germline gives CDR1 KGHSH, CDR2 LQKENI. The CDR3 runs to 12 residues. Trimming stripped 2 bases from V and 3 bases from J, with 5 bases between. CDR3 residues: CASSPGNYEQYF. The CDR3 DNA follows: TGTGCCAGCTCACCAGGAAACTACGAGCAGTACTTC. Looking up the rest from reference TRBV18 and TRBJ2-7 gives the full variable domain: NAGVMQNPRHLVRRRGQEARLRCSPMKGHSHVYWYRQLPEEGLKFMVYLQKENIIDESGMPKERFSAEFPKEGPSILRIQQVVRGDSAAYFCASSPGNYEQYFGPGTRLTVT.

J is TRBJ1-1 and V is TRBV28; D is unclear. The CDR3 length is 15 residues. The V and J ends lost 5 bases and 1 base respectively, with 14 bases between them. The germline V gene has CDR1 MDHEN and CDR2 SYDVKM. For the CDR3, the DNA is TGTGCCAGCAGTCTCCCTACCACAAGGAACACTGAAGCTTTCTTT. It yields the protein CASSLPTTRNTEAFF.

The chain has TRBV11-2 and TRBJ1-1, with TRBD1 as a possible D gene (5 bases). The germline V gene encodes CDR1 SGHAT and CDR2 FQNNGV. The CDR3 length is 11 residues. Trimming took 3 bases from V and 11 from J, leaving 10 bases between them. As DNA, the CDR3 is TGTGCCAGCAGCTTGGGGGATGTGGCTTTCTTT. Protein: CASSLGDVAFF.

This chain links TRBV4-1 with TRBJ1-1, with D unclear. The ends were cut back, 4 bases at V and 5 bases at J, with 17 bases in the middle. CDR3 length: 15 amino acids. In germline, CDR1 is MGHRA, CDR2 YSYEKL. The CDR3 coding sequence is TGCGCCAGCAGCCCCGGCCAAGGTCTAAGGACTGAAGCTTTCTTT. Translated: CASSPGQGLRTEAFF.

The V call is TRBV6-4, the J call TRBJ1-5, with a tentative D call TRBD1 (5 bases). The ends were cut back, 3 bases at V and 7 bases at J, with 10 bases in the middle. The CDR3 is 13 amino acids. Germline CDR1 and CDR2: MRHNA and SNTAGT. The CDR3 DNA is TGTGCCAGCAGTGAACAGGCAAAACAGCCCCAGCATTTT. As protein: CASSEQAKQPQHF.

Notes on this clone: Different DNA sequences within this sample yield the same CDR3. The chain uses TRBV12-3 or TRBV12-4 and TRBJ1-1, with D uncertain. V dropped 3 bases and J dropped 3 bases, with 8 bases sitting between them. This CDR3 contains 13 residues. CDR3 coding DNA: TGTGCCAGCAGTTTGGTACAAGACACTGAAGCTTTCTTT. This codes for CASSLVQDTEAFF.

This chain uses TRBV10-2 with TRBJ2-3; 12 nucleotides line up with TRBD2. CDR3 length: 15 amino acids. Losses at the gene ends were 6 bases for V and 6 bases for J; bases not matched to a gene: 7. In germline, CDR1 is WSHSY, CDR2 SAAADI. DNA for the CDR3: TGCGCCAGCAGGAAGCTAGCGGGGGGGGTTGATACGCAGTATTTT. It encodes CASRKLAGGVDTQYF.

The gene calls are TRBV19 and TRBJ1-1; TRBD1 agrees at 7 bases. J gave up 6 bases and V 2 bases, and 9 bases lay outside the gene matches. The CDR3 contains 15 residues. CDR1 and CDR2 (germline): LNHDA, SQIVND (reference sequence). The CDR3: CASSIRRGLDAEAFF. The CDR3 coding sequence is TGTGCCAGTAGTATACGAAGGGGGCTCGACGCTGAAGCTTTCTTT. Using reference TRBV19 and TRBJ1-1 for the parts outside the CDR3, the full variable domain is DGGITQSPKYLFRKEGQNVTLSCEQNLNHDAMYWYRQDPGQGLRLIYYSQIVNDFQKGDIAEGYSVSREKKESFPLTVTSAQKNPTAFYLCASSIRRGLDAEAFFGQGTRLTVV.